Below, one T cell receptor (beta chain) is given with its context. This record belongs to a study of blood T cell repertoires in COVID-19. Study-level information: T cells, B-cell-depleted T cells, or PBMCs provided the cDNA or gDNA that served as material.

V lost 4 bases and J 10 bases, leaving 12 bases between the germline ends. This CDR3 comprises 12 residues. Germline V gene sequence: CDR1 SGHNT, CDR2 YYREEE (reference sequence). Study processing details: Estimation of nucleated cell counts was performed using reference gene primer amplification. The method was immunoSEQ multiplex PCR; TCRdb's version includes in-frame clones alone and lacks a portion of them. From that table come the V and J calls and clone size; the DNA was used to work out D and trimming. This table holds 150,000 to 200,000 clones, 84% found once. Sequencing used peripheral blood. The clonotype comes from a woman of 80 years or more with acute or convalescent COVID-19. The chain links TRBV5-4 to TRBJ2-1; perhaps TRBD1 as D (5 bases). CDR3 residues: CASSLDRGEQFF. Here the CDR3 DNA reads TGTGCCAGCAGCCTCGACAGAGGAGAGCAGTTCTTC.